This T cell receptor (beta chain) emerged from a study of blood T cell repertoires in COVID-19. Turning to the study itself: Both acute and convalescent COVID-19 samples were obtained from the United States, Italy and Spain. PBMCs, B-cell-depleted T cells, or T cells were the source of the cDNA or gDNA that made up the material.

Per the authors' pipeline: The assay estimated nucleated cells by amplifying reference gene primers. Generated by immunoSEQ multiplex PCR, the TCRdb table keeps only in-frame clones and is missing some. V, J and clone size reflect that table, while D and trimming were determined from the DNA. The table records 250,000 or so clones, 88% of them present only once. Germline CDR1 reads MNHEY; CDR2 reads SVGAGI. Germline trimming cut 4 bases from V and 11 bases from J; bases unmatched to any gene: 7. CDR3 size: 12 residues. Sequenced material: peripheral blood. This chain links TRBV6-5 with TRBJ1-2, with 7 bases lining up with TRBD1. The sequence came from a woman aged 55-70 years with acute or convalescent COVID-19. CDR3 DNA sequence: TGTGCCAGCAGTTGGGGGGCAGGGGGTTACACCTTC. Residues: CASSWGAGGYTF.